This passage covers 7 T cell receptor beta chains from one sample sequenced in a study of control samples from healthy donors and cancer patients. Assay: immunoSEQ multiplex PCR; the TCRdb copy retains only in-frame clones and omits some. The sample records about 160,000 clones, approximately 96% being singletons. The sequencing input was blood. The receptors originated from a woman aged 30 to 39 in good health.

The rearrangement uses TRBV18 and TRBJ2-7; D may be TRBD1 (5 bases). CDR1 is KGHSH and CDR2 is LQKENI in the germline V gene. The germline V and J ends were trimmed by 4 bases and 0 bases, with 13 bases remaining between them. The CDR3 is made up of 15 amino acids. The CDR3 DNA reads as TGTGCCAGCTCACAAACCAGGGTTTACTCCTACGAGCAGTACTTC. Translating it yields CASSQTRVYSYEQYF.

The rearrangement links TRBV5-4 to TRBJ1-6; no clear D gene. V was cut by 0 bases and J by 1 base, with 8 bases left in between. The germline CDR1 and CDR2 sequences are SGHNT and YYREEE (reference sequence). This CDR3 is built from 16 residues. The CDR3, as DNA: TGTGCCAGCAGCTTGGAGCCGCAATCCTATAATTCACCCCTCCACTTT. This sequence encodes CASSLEPQSYNSPLHF.

The chain couples TRBV11-2 to TRBJ2-7; TRBD2 might be the D (6 bases). Germline assignment: CDR1 SGHAT and CDR2 FQNNGV. The CDR3 has 16 amino acids. Trimming removed 4 bases at V and 0 bases at J, with 16 bases between. The CDR3 nucleotides read TGTGCCAGCAGCTCCCTACGGGGTAGCGGCTCCTACGAGCAGTACTTC. This codes for CASSSLRGSGSYEQYF.

V usage is TRBV5-1 and J usage is TRBJ2-1; D is uncertain. This CDR3 spans 16 amino acids. Germline V CDR1 and CDR2: SGHRS, YFSETQ. Trimming removed 0 bases at V and 8 bases at J, with 18 bases between. Here the CDR3 DNA reads TGCGCCAGCAGCTTGGGCGAACTTTCGGAGCTCCATGAGCAGTTCTTC. This codes for CASSLGELSELHEQFF.

The chain links TRBV28 to TRBJ2-3, with 8 bases identical to TRBD2. The trim removed 4 bases at V and 3 bases at J, leaving 6 bases unmatched. Per the germline V gene, CDR1 is MDHEN and CDR2 is SYDVKM. The CDR3 has 15 amino acids. DNA of the CDR3: TGTGCCAGCAGTTCTGGCGGGGGGCAGACAGATACGCAGTATTTT. This codes for CASSSGGGQTDTQYF. Complete variable domain (other parts from reference TRBV28 and TRBJ2-3): DVKVTQSSRYLVKRTGEKVFLECVQDMDHENMFWYRQDPGLGLRLIYFSYDVKMKEKGDIPEGYSVSREKKERFSLILESASTNQTSMYLCASSSGGGQTDTQYFGPGTRLTVL.

The chain couples TRBV28 to TRBJ2-1; the match to TRBD2 covers 7 bases. The length of the CDR3 is 16 residues. Losses at the gene ends were 3 bases for V and 7 bases for J; bases not matched to a gene: 12. Germline assignment: CDR1 MDHEN and CDR2 SYDVKM. CDR3 residues: CASSLVSSDGRNEQFF. In DNA form, the CDR3 reads TGTGCCAGCAGTTTGGTCAGTTCGGACGGGAGGAATGAGCAGTTCTTC.

V is TRBV12-3 or TRBV12-4 and J is TRBJ1-5; D call uncertain. Trimming took 3 bases from V and 3 from J, leaving 3 bases between them. There are 12 residues in the CDR3. The CDR3 nucleotides read TGTGCCAGCAGTTTCAACAATCAGCCCCAGCATTTT. It encodes CASSFNNQPQHF.